Listed below are T cell receptor beta chains from one sample, sequenced in a study of cytomegalovirus exposure and HLA in healthy donors. Here immunoSEQ multiplex PCR was the method, and the copy in TCRdb shows in-frame clones only, minus some. The sample lists 90,000 to 150,000 clones; approximately 84% were seen once. The sequenced sample consisted of PBMCs. The receptors come from a man in his fifties in good health and CMV-seronegative. The CDR3 runs from the conserved cysteine through the conserved F or W. The D gene is left open where the match is weak. Rows may omit the clone size; those that give it use once, few, many or a size class.

j_call | clone_size | v_call | d_call | cdr3_aa | cdr3_nt
TRBJ1-1 | few | TRBV5-4 | - | CASSLWGGGNTEAFF | TGTGCCAGCAGCTTGTGGGGCGGGGGTAACACTGAAGCTTTCTTT
TRBJ2-7 | once | TRBV6-5 | - | CASNKGFSYEQYF | TGTGCCAGCAATAAGGGGTTCTCCTACGAGCAGTACTTC
TRBJ2-7 | once | TRBV5-5 | TRBD2 | CASSLGFGGGEQYF | TGTGCCAGCAGCTTGGGATTCGGGGGGGGCGAGCAGTACTTC
TRBJ2-3 | - | TRBV6-4 | - | CASSPTRTTDTQYF | TGTGCCAGCAGTCCCACTAGGACCACAGATACGCAGTATTTT
TRBJ2-7 | few | TRBV5-1 | TRBD2 | CASSFERGADEQYF | TGCGCCAGCAGCTTTGAGCGGGGGGCAGACGAGCAGTACTTC
TRBJ2-7 | - | TRBV2 | - | CASSISKSYEQYF | TGTGCCTCCTCTATATCGAAGTCCTACGAGCAGTACTTC
TRBJ1-5 | - | TRBV29-1 | - | CSVGEGVGQPQHF | TGCAGCGTGGGCGAGGGAGTAGGGCAGCCCCAGCATTTT
TRBJ1-2 | - | TRBV5-4 | TRBD1 | CASSSGQGRVYGYTF | TGTGCCAGCAGCTCCGGACAGGGACGGGTCTATGGCTACACCTTC
TRBJ1-4 | - | TRBV5-8 | - | CASSWGRSEKLFF | TGTGCCAGCAGCTGGGGGAGGAGTGAAAAACTGTTTTTT
TRBJ1-4 | - | TRBV27 | - | CASRGNEKLFF | TGTGCCAGCCGGGGTAATGAAAAACTGTTTTTT
TRBJ2-7 | - | TRBV6-4 | TRBD2 | CASSPGTSGGAGAYEQYF | TGTGCCAGCAGTCCCGGGACTAGCGGGGGGGCCGGGGCCTACGAGCAGTACTTC
TRBJ1-1 | - | TRBV9 | TRBD1 | CASSAPGQSNTEAFF | TGTGCCAGCAGCGCACCGGGACAGTCGAACACTGAAGCTTTCTTT
TRBJ2-1 | - | TRBV9 | TRBD2 | CASSVSTSGAPYNEQFF | TGTGCCAGCAGCGTATCAACTAGCGGGGCCCCCTACAATGAGCAGTTCTTC
TRBJ1-2 | once | TRBV29-1 | - | CSVDSGGYPF | TGCAGCGTCGACAGTGGCGGCTACCCCTTC
TRBJ1-5 | - | TRBV15 | TRBD1 | CATSSYGDRVAPQHF | TGTGCCACCAGCAGTTACGGGGACAGGGTTGCGCCCCAGCATTTT
TRBJ2-7 | - | TRBV28 | TRBD2 | CASSPIRRTSGVRYEQYF | TGTGCCAGCAGTCCAATCCGGAGGACTAGCGGGGTTCGCTACGAGCAGTACTTC
TRBJ2-2 | - | TRBV5-3 | TRBD2 | CARSLYAAGGTGELFF | TGTGCCAGAAGCTTGTATGCGGCGGGAGGGACCGGGGAGCTGTTTTTT
TRBJ2-5 | - | TRBV29-1 | - | CSVVRQETQYF | TGCAGCGTTGTCAGGCAAGAGACCCAGTACTTC
TRBJ2-5 | once | TRBV5-6 | TRBD2 | CASSSLAGGPSRETQYF | TGTGCCAGCAGCTCGCTAGCGGGGGGGCCCAGCCGAGAGACCCAGTACTTC
TRBJ2-7 | - | TRBV11-3 | - | CASSLARTDEQYF | TGTGCCAGCAGCTTAGCCCGGACAGACGAGCAGTACTTC
TRBJ1-2 | - | TRBV4-1 | - | CASSQDRVSGAFGYTF | TGCGCCAGCAGCCAAGATCGGGTCTCAGGGGCCTTTGGCTACACCTTC
TRBJ2-7 | - | TRBV27 | TRBD2 | CASSWTSGDYEQYF | TGTGCCAGCAGTTGGACTAGCGGTGATTACGAGCAGTACTTC
TRBJ2-3 | - | TRBV14 | TRBD2 | CASSPRGAATQYF | TGTGCCAGCAGCCCGCGGGGGGCGGCTACGCAGTATTTT
TRBJ2-7 | - | TRBV19 | TRBD1 | CASTSGTGSYEQYF | TGTGCCTCTACATCCGGGACAGGCTCCTACGAGCAGTACTTC
TRBJ2-7 | - | TRBV7-2 | TRBD1 | CASSLVGTGSSYEQYF | TGTGCCAGCAGCTTAGTAGGGACAGGCAGCTCCTACGAGCAGTACTTC
TRBJ2-3 | - | TRBV25-1 | TRBD2 | CASSESGTITDTQYF | TGTGCCAGCAGTGAATCGGGGACTATCACAGATACGCAGTATTTT
TRBJ2-7 | - | TRBV7-3 | - | CASSPTAGSYEQYF | TGTGCCAGCAGTCCCACAGCGGGCTCCTACGAGCAGTACTTC
TRBJ2-1 | - | TRBV4-2 | - | CASSQDPTGRNEQFF | TGTGCCAGCAGCCAAGATCCCACAGGGCGCAATGAGCAGTTCTTC
TRBJ1-2 | - | TRBV7-2 | - | CASSLISGDNYGYTF | TGTGCCAGCAGCTTAATCTCAGGGGACAACTATGGCTACACCTTC
TRBJ1-1 | - | TRBV4-1 | - | CASSFRQRNTEAFF | TGCGCCAGCAGCTTTCGACAGCGGAACACTGAAGCTTTCTTT
TRBJ2-7 | - | TRBV5-1 | - | CASSSTGPEQYF | TGCGCCAGCAGCTCAACAGGGCCCGAGCAGTACTTC
TRBJ2-1 | - | TRBV4-1 | TRBD1 | CASSQARGNYNEQFF | TGCGCCAGCAGCCAAGCCAGGGGGAACTACAATGAGCAGTTCTTC
TRBJ1-5 | - | TRBV19 | - | CASTDPSRTVDQPQHF | TGTGCCAGTACCGATCCCTCTCGGACAGTTGATCAGCCCCAGCATTTT
TRBJ2-2 | - | TRBV14 | - | CASRRTGRATGELFF | TGTGCCAGCAGACGCACAGGGAGGGCGACCGGGGAGCTGTTTTTT
TRBJ1-6 | - | TRBV30 | - | CAWNTDSPLHF | TGTGCCTGGAACACAGATTCACCCCTCCACTTT
TRBJ1-1 | once | TRBV28 | - | CASSRWGLATEAFF | TGTGCCAGCAGCCGTTGGGGGCTGGCCACTGAAGCTTTCTTT
TRBJ2-7 | - | TRBV5-1 | - | CASSLWGGAGNYEQYF | TGCGCCAGCAGCTTGTGGGGGGGCGCGGGTAATTACGAGCAGTACTTC
TRBJ2-3 | - | TRBV5-4 | - | CASSLVAGSAFLF | TGTGCCAGCAGCTTGGTGGCAGGGTCAGCCTTCCTTTTT
TRBJ2-2 | few | TRBV7-3 | - | CASSPDMTGELFF | TGTGCCAGCAGCCCCGACATGACCGGGGAGCTGTTTTTT
TRBJ2-7 | few | TRBV5-6 | TRBD2 | CASKRTSGSYEQYF | TGTGCCAGTAAAAGGACTAGCGGCTCCTACGAGCAGTACTTC
TRBJ2-7 | - | TRBV9 | - | CASSVGGGEQYF | TGTGCCAGCAGCGTAGGGGGAGGCGAGCAGTACTTC
TRBJ2-7 | few | TRBV7-2 | - | CASSLDGGPYEQYF | TGTGCCAGCAGCTTAGATGGAGGCCCCTACGAGCAGTACTTC
TRBJ2-7 | once | TRBV7-9 | - | CASSSGQGPSYEQYF | TGTGCCAGCAGCTCGGGCCAGGGGCCCTCCTACGAGCAGTACTTC
TRBJ1-5 | - | TRBV19 | TRBD1 | CASSKQGYSNQPQHF | TGTGCCAGTAGTAAACAGGGGTATAGCAATCAGCCCCAGCATTTT
TRBJ2-6 | - | TRBV7-8 | - | CASSRTGGQPYSGANVLTF | TGTGCCAGCAGCCGGACCGGGGGACAGCCATACTCTGGGGCCAACGTCCTGACTTTC
TRBJ2-7 | - | TRBV28 | - | CASADKHYEQYF | TGTGCCAGCGCAGATAAACACTACGAGCAGTACTTC
TRBJ2-5 | - | TRBV18 | TRBD2 | CASAGLAGGSGETQYF | TGTGCCAGTGCCGGACTAGCGGGGGGATCTGGAGAGACCCAGTACTTC
TRBJ2-2 | few | TRBV29-1 | TRBD1 | CSVVTGGGELFF | TGCAGCGTCGTGACAGGGGGCGGGGAGCTGTTTTTT
TRBJ2-7 | - | TRBV9 | TRBD1 | CASSAHQGVAYEQYF | TGTGCCAGCAGCGCCCACCAGGGGGTTGCCTACGAGCAGTACTTC
TRBJ2-7 | - | TRBV6-6 | TRBD2 | CASSYSKAGANYEQYF | TGTGCCAGCAGTTACTCTAAGGCGGGAGCTAACTACGAGCAGTACTTC
TRBJ1-2 | once | TRBV20-1 | - | CSAPQGYYTF | TGCAGTGCCCCACAGGGCTACTACACCTTC
TRBJ1-2 | few | TRBV6-4 | - | CASRGISEPVDGYTF | TGTGCCAGCCGAGGTATTAGCGAACCGGTGGACGGCTACACCTTC
TRBJ2-7 | few | TRBV7-2 | - | CASSLAGGWTYEQYF | TGTGCCAGCAGCTTAGCTGGGGGGTGGACCTACGAGCAGTACTTC
TRBJ1-4 | - | TRBV10-1 | TRBD1 | CASSETNRDRVFKGNEKLFF | TGCGCCAGCAGTGAGACTAACCGGGACAGGGTATTTAAAGGCAATGAAAAACTGTTTTTT
TRBJ1-6 | - | TRBV2 | TRBD1 | CASILDRSSYNSPLHF | TGTGCCAGCATTCTGGACAGGAGCTCCTATAATTCACCCCTCCACTTT
TRBJ1-5 | few | TRBV28 | - | CASSLFAGEEPQHF | TGTGCCAGCAGTTTATTTGCAGGGGAAGAGCCCCAGCATTTT